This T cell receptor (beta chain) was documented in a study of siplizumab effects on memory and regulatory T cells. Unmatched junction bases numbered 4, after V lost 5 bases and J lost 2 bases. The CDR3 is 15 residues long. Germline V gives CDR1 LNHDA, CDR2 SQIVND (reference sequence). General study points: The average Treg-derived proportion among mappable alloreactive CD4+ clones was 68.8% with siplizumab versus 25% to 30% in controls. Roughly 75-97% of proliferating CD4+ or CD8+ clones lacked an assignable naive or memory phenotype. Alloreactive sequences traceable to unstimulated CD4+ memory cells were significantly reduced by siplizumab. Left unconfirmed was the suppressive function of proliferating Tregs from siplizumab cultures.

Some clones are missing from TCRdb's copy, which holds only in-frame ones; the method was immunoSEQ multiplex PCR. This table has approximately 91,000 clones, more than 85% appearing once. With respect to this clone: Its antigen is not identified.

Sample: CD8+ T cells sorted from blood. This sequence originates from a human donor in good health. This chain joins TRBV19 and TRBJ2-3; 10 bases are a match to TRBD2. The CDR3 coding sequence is TGTGCCAGTAGTGCCAGCGGGAGGGTCACAGATACGCAGTATTTT. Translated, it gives CASSASGRVTDTQYF. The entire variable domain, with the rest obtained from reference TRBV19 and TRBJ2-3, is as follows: DGGITQSPKYLFRKEGQNVTLSCEQNLNHDAMYWYRQDPGQGLRLIYYSQIVNDFQKGDIAEGYSVSREKKESFPLTVTSAQKNPTAFYLCASSASGRVTDTQYFGPGTRLTVL.